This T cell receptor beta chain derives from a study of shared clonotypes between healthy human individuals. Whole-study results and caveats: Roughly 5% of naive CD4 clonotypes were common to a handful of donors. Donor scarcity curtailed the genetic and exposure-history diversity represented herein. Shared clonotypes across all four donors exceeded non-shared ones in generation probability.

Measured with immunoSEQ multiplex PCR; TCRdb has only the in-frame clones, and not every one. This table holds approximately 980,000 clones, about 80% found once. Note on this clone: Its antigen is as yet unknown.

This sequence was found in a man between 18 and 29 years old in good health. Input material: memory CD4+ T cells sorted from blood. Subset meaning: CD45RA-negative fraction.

The CDR3 nucleotides read TGTGCCAGCAGCACAACAGGGTCAGCTTTCTTT. Its protein is CASSTTGSAFF. The chain is built from TRBV2 and TRBJ1-1; a possible D gene is TRBD1 (6 bases). From germline, CDR1 is SNHLY and CDR2 FYNNEI. This CDR3 region has 11 residues. Trimming took off 6 bases at V and 10 bases at J, with 12 bases between the two ends.